This TCR beta chain was documented in a study of graft-versus-host responses after intestinal transplantation. About the research overall: The whole recipient group had anti-thymocyte globulin induction followed by tacrolimus and steroids for two to three years. Findings of the study overall: Circulating GvH clone levels at their peak were associated with HvG declines (early post-transplant). GvH clones turned up in recipient marrow; some had shown up first in ileum or blood. The study found high graft-versus-host to host-versus-graft clonal ratios in allografts of patients with graft-donor T cell macrochimerism.

A remark on this clone: The target antigen is unknown.

Trimming stripped 0 bases from V and 2 bases from J, with 11 bases between. The CDR3 contains 15 residues. Per the germline V gene, CDR1 is SGDLS and CDR2 is YYNGEE. Only in-frame clones appear in the TCRdb table, and some are missing; sequencing was by immunoSEQ multiplex PCR. Counted here are 90,000 to 120,000 clones, over 75% occurring once; the ten biggest clones make up over 0.8%. The chain carries TRBV9 and TRBJ2-5; D remains unclear. The receptor comes from a human donor who received an intestinal transplant. This sample comprised unstimulated CD4+ T cells sorted from spleen or lymph node cells, obtained before intestinal transplant. CDR3 coding DNA: TGTGCCAGCAGCGTAGAGCCTTTAAAACAAGAGACCCAGTACTTC. This sequence encodes CASSVEPLKQETQYF.